What follows are 32 T cell receptor beta chains derived from one specimen sequenced in a study of blood T cell repertoires in COVID-19. Sequencing used immunoSEQ multiplex PCR; TCRdb keeps in-frame clones, though not all of them. The sample holds about 350,000 clones, 89% seen once. Material for sequencing was peripheral blood. These receptors all come from a woman aged 55-70 years with COVID-19, enrolled during active disease.

This rearrangement joins TRBV5-4 to TRBJ1-4; D gene ambiguous. Trimming took off 3 bases at V and 5 bases at J, with 17 bases between the two ends. The CDR3 totals 16 residues. Germline values: CDR1 SGHNT, CDR2 YYREEE (reference sequence). The chain's CDR3 is CASSSAAGGGNEKLFF. For the CDR3, the DNA is TGTGCCAGCAGCTCCGCCGCGGGTGGAGGGAATGAAAAACTGTTTTTT.

This sequence joins TRBV7-9 and TRBJ1-1; TRBD1 aligns across 9 bases. Trimming at V came to 5 bases and at J to 6 bases, leaving 4 bases not matched to a gene. Germline CDR1 SEHNR, CDR2 FQNEAQ (reference sequence). The CDR3 has 13 residues. This CDR3 is CASSRTGVAEAFF. The CDR3 DNA sequence: TGTGCCAGCAGCAGGACAGGGGTCGCTGAAGCTTTCTTT.

The rearrangement joins TRBV3-1 (or the pseudogene TRBV3-2) to TRBJ1-3; no clear D. The V end lost 0 bases, the J end lost 0 bases, and 12 bases lay between the germline ends. This CDR3 is built from 17 residues. Germline V gives CDR1 LGHDT, CDR2 YNNKEL (reference sequence). The CDR3 DNA reads TGTGCCAGCAGCCAAGATAGTGTACGGGTCTCTGGAAACACCATATATTTT. It specifies CASSQDSVRVSGNTIYF.

This clone was detected only a few times. This sequence joins TRBV18 and TRBJ1-5, with D hard to call. Trimming stripped 3 bases from V and 4 bases from J, with 7 bases between. Germline assignment: CDR1 KGHSH and CDR2 LQKENI. The CDR3 sequence is 13 residues long. DNA of the CDR3: TGTGCCAGCTCACCCACGCAGAATCAGCCCCAGCATTTT. Its translation: CASSPTQNQPQHF.

This clone appeared a few times. This chain connects TRBV19 to TRBJ1-4; 8 bases map to TRBD1. V trimming: 9 bases; J trimming: 0 bases; junction bases outside the gene matches: 3. The CDR3 length is 14 residues. Germline V CDR1 and CDR2: LNHDA, SQIVND (reference sequence). The CDR3 DNA is TGTGCCAGCCACAGGGGGGCAACTAATGAAAAACTGTTTTTT. It specifies CASHRGATNEKLFF.

This clone has only one observation. This chain connects TRBV4-2 to TRBJ2-1; TRBD2 aligns across 10 bases. The CDR3 is 15 amino acids. Trimming at V came to 4 bases and at J to 9 bases, leaving 9 bases not matched to a gene. Germline assignment: CDR1 LGHNA and CDR2 YNFKEQ. As DNA, the CDR3 is TGTGCCAGCAGCCCAAGCGGGGGGGCCGAATCTGAGCAGTTCTTC. The encoded protein is CASSPSGGAESEQFF.

This clone was seen a handful of times. The V call is TRBV25-1, the J call TRBJ1-2, with 8 bases lining up with TRBD1. The CDR3 has 14 residues. V shed 3 bases, J shed 7 bases, and the junction held 7 bases outside the gene matches. Germline CDR1 and CDR2: MGHDK and SYGVNS. The CDR3 loop is CASSEHPGTGGYTF. The DNA for the CDR3 is TGTGCCAGCAGTGAGCATCCCGGGACAGGTGGCTACACCTTC.

The V call is TRBV6-4, the J call TRBJ2-5; D is uncertain. V was trimmed by 6 bases and J by 1 base, leaving 12 bases between them. The CDR3 is made up of 14 amino acids. The germline V gene has CDR1 MRHNA and CDR2 SNTAGT. For the CDR3, the DNA is TGTGCCAGCAGCTACAGACCCGTCCAAGAGACCCAGTACTTC. Amino acids: CASSYRPVQETQYF.

The rearrangement uses TRBV15 and TRBJ1-2; TRBD1 matches at 8 bases. Trimming cost V 0 bases and J 2 bases; bases outside gene matches: 5. Germline CDR1 is LNHNV and CDR2 is YYDKDF (reference sequence). The CDR3 is 16 amino acids. The CDR3 nucleotides read TGTGCCACCAGCAGAGATCGGCCAGGGGGCAACTATGGCTACACCTTC. Its translation: CATSRDRPGGNYGYTF.

The chain is built from TRBV30 and TRBJ2-7, with TRBD2 identical over 8 bases. V shed 2 bases, J shed 5 bases, and the junction held 5 bases outside the gene matches. Germline CDR1 GTSNPN, CDR2 SVGIG (reference sequence). The CDR3 covers 13 residues. The CDR3 DNA reads TGTGCCTGGAGTACCGGGGGGGGCGACGAGCAGTACTTC. Translation: CAWSTGGGDEQYF. Full variable domain (remainder filled in from reference TRBV30 and TRBJ2-7): SQTIHQWPATLVQPVGSPLSLECTVEGTSNPNLYWYRQAAGRGLQLLFYSVGIGQISSEVPQNLSASRPQDRQFILSSKKLLLSDSGFYLCAWSTGGGDEQYFGPGTRLTVT.

This clone appeared once. V is TRBV27 and J is TRBJ1-1; 7 bases line up with TRBD1. Germline values: CDR1 MNHEY, CDR2 SMNVEV (reference sequence). Germline trimming cut 4 bases from V and 0 bases from J; bases unmatched to any gene: 5. This CDR3 has 15 residues. DNA of the CDR3: TGTGCCAGCAGTTCGAGAGGGGGCATGAACACTGAAGCTTTCTTT. This sequence encodes CASSSRGGMNTEAFF.

The chain uses TRBV6-5 and TRBJ2-7, with 8 bases lining up with TRBD2. CDR3 length: 15 amino acids. V shed 2 bases, J shed 6 bases, and the junction held 9 bases outside the gene matches. Germline V gene sequence: CDR1 MNHEY, CDR2 SVGAGI. In nucleotides, the CDR3 is TGTGCCAGCAGTTACCCCCGGGAGGGTCGGATCGAGCAGTACTTC. This codes for CASSYPREGRIEQYF.

This clone has just one count. The chain uses TRBV11-2 and TRBJ2-5, with a possible D match to TRBD2 (5 bases). Trimming removed 2 bases at V and 1 base at J, with 14 bases between. This CDR3 region has 16 residues. In germline, CDR1 is SGHAT, CDR2 FQNNGV. CDR3 amino acids: CASSLSLSSSQETQYF. The CDR3 DNA reads TGTGCCAGCAGCTTATCGTTATCTAGCAGCCAAGAGACCCAGTACTTC.

This chain connects TRBV6-5 to TRBJ1-5, with D maybe TRBD1 (6 bases). CDR1 and CDR2 (germline): MNHEY, SVGAGI. The CDR3 is 14 residues long. Trimming shortened V by 6 bases and J by 4 bases, and 13 bases separated the two germline ends. The DNA of the CDR3 is TGTGCCAGCAGAGATACAGGGACAAATCAGCCCCAGCATTTT. Encoded protein: CASRDTGTNQPQHF.

This clone was counted a single time. The V call is TRBV7-8, the J call TRBJ1-4; D not certain. V lost 1 base and J 5 bases, leaving 20 bases between the germline ends. CDR3 length equals 18 residues. Germline V gene sequence: CDR1 SGHVS, CDR2 FQNEAQ. The CDR3 sequence is CASSLGYSIVRGNEKLFF. The CDR3 DNA reads as TGTGCCAGCAGCTTAGGGTACAGTATCGTCCGGGGAAATGAAAAACTGTTTTTT.

The chain uses TRBV19 and TRBJ2-1; tentatively, D is TRBD1 (5 bases). The CDR3 runs to 13 residues. The V gene's germline CDR1 is LNHDA and CDR2 SQIVND (reference sequence). The V and J ends lost 1 base and 7 bases respectively, with 8 bases between them. For the CDR3, the DNA is TGTGCCAGTAGTATAGGTCCAGGGAATGAGCAGTTCTTC. Encoded protein: CASSIGPGNEQFF.

The chain employs TRBV2 and TRBJ1-1; D gene uncertain. The V gene lost 5 bases and the J gene lost 11 bases, with 18 bases spanning the gap. CDR3 size: 13 residues. CDR1 and CDR2 (germline): SNHLY, FYNNEI. The CDR3 bases are TGTGCCAGCAGTCACACTCGGTCCGGGGTGGCTTTCTTT. It specifies CASSHTRSGVAFF.

The chain's CDR3 is CASSPLAENNEQFF. CDR3 nucleotides: TGTGCCAGCAGCCCCTTAGCGGAAAACAATGAGCAGTTCTTC. The J gene is TRBJ2-1, the V gene TRBV9; D possibly corresponds to TRBD2 (6 bases). Germline CDR1 is SGDLS and CDR2 is YYNGEE. The CDR3 consists of 14 residues. V was clipped by 4 bases and J by 5 bases, with 13 bases between them.

The V and J genes are TRBV14 and TRBJ2-7, with D maybe TRBD2 (6 bases). The CDR3 is 16 residues long. Germline CDR1 reads SGHDN; CDR2 reads FVKESK. V lost 0 bases to trimming and J lost 2 bases, with 14 bases between them. The CDR3 DNA sequence: TGTGCCAGCAGCCAAGATAGCGCTAGCGAACCCTACGAGCAGTACTTC. Amino acids: CASSQDSASEPYEQYF.

The gene calls are TRBV5-1 and TRBJ1-4; TRBD1 matches 10 bases. Looked up from germline, CDR1 is SGHRS and CDR2 is YFSETQ. The ends lost 5 bases at V and 0 bases at J; junction bases unmatched: 4. The CDR3 extends over 16 amino acids. This CDR3 reads CASRGQGVSTNEKLFF. The CDR3 bases are TGCGCCAGCAGAGGACAGGGGGTCTCAACTAATGAAAAACTGTTTTTT.

The V call is TRBV19, the J call TRBJ1-6; the D gene is possibly TRBD1 (6 bases). Trimming took off 6 bases at V and 8 bases at J, with 14 bases between the two ends. The CDR3 covers 14 residues. Germline assignment: CDR1 LNHDA and CDR2 SQIVND (reference sequence). The CDR3 DNA sequence: TGTGCCAGTAGGACGACAGGTTGGGATTCACCCCTCCACTTT. Translated: CASRTTGWDSPLHF.

The gene calls are TRBV5-1 and TRBJ2-2; 8 bases fit TRBD1. This CDR3 is built from 15 residues. The ends lost 2 bases at V and 6 bases at J; junction bases unmatched: 6. Germline V gene lookup returns CDR1 SGHRS and CDR2 YFSETQ. The CDR3 coding sequence is TGCGCCAGCAGCTTCCAGGACAGGGCGGCCGGGGAGCTGTTTTTT. Amino acid sequence: CASSFQDRAAGELFF.

The CDR3 DNA reads as TGTGCCTGGACCGACAGGGGCCTGTACGGGGAGCTGTTTTTT. Translation: CAWTDRGLYGELFF. This rearrangement joins TRBV30 to TRBJ2-2, with TRBD1 matching 8 bases. The junction had 8 bases not matched to a gene; V was cut back by 4 bases and J by 7 bases. This CDR3 has 14 amino acids. The V gene's germline CDR1 is GTSNPN and CDR2 SVGIG (reference sequence).

The rearrangement joins TRBV18 to TRBJ1-1; D ambiguous. The germline V gene has CDR1 KGHSH and CDR2 LQKENI. This CDR3 region has 15 residues. The germline V and J ends were trimmed by 6 bases and 4 bases, with 18 bases remaining between them. This chain's CDR3 is CASSALFTEGTEAFF. For the CDR3, the DNA is TGTGCCAGCTCCGCTCTATTTACCGAGGGCACTGAAGCTTTCTTT.

This chain links TRBV5-1 with TRBJ1-2, with TRBD1 matching over 10 bases. V was clipped by 4 bases and J by 2 bases; unmatched bases: 5. Germline CDR1 and CDR2: SGHRS and YFSETQ. The CDR3 is made up of 15 amino acids. CDR3 residues: CASSGGTGVNYGYTF. CDR3 nucleotide sequence: TGCGCCAGCAGCGGAGGGACAGGGGTAAACTATGGCTACACCTTC.

The CDR3 region is CASSRETYSGNTIYF. CDR3 bases: TGTGCCAGCTCACGGGAGACGTACTCTGGAAACACCATATATTTT. The chain joins TRBV18 to TRBJ1-3; D is unclear. V shed 4 bases and J shed 0 bases, with 10 bases lying between them. CDR3 length: 15 residues. Germline assignment: CDR1 KGHSH and CDR2 LQKENI.

In its sample, this clone was seen a few times. This chain joins TRBV6-5 and TRBJ1-2; no clear D gene. Germline V gives CDR1 MNHEY, CDR2 SVGAGI. The CDR3 runs to 12 residues. V lost 7 bases and J 3 bases, leaving 9 bases between the germline ends. The CDR3, as DNA: TGTGCCAGCACTTCAGGCTACTATGGCTACACCTTC. It translates to CASTSGYYGYTF.

This clone has a handful of counts. The rearrangement links TRBV2 to TRBJ2-7; tentatively, D is TRBD1 (6 bases). Germline loops: CDR1 SNHLY, CDR2 FYNNEI. The CDR3 loop spans 13 amino acids. V was pared by 6 bases and J by 3 bases, with 12 bases between. CDR3 loop: CASRNRAYYEQYF. The DNA of the CDR3 is TGTGCCAGCAGGAACAGGGCGTACTACGAGCAGTACTTC.

The chain has TRBV11-1 and TRBJ2-5, with 7 bases aligning to TRBD2. With 4 bases clipped from V and 3 bases from J, the junction kept 11 bases outside the gene matches. Germline CDR1 and CDR2: SGHAT and FQDESV (reference sequence). CDR3 length: 16 amino acids. CDR3 bases: TGTGCCAGCAGCTACTTAGGGGAGGGCGAAGAAGAGACCCAGTACTTC. Translating it yields CASSYLGEGEEETQYF.

V usage is TRBV9 and J usage is TRBJ2-7; 8 bases align to TRBD1. The germline V gene encodes CDR1 SGDLS and CDR2 YYNGEE. CDR3 size: 16 residues. Trimming at V came to 2 bases and at J to 1 base, leaving 8 bases not matched to a gene. This CDR3 is CASSVSPGTGSYEQYF. DNA for the CDR3: TGTGCCAGCAGCGTCTCCCCCGGGACAGGTTCCTACGAGCAGTACTTC. Together with reference TRBV9 and TRBJ2-7, the CDR3 gives the full variable domain: DSGVTQTPKHLITATGQRVTLRCSPRSGDLSVYWYQQSLDQGLQFLIQYYNGEERAKGNILERFSAQQFPDLHSELNLSSLELGDSALYFCASSVSPGTGSYEQYFGPGTRLTVT.

A few counts support this clone. V and J are TRBV5-1 and TRBJ1-6; maybe TRBD1 (5 bases). Trimming cost V 2 bases and J 3 bases, with 12 bases left between them. The CDR3 extends over 16 amino acids. Germline CDR1 and CDR2: SGHRS and YFSETQ. CDR3 loop: CASSLSTAVYNSPLHF. CDR3 DNA: TGCGCCAGCAGCTTATCGACAGCAGTCTATAATTCACCCCTCCACTTT.

V usage is TRBV28 and J usage is TRBJ1-4, with 9 bases that match TRBD1. Germline CDR1 is MDHEN and CDR2 is SYDVKM. The junction had 8 bases not matched to a gene; V was cut back by 2 bases and J by 13 bases. CDR3 size: 14 residues. The CDR3 coding sequence is TGTGCCAGCAGTTTAGTCGCGGGACAGGGACGACTGTTTTTT. Translation gives CASSLVAGQGRLFF.